These T cell receptor beta chains were read from a single sample in a study of T-cell reconstitution after alpha-beta-depleted transplantation in children. TCRdb called the PCR reads again in MiXCR, with one record for every CDR3 protein. This sample yields more than 200,000 distinct CDR3 sequences, of which approximately 15% are seen a single time; about 45% belongs to the top ten. This specimen was PBMCs, mostly from graft donor cells, taken 360 days after TCRalphabeta/CD19-depleted stem cell transplant. The receptors here all came from a male patient between 2 and 9 years old who had a stem cell transplant for acute lymphoblastic leukemia, so the T cells may come from the graft donor. The CDR3 runs from the conserved cysteine through the conserved F or W. Fields, in order: V gene, D gene, clone size, J gene, CDR3 protein, CDR3 DNA. The D gene is left open where the match is weak. Rows give clone size only sometimes, using once, few, many, or a class for an expanded clone.

>TRBV5-1|-|few|TRBJ1-5
CASSLDGHPSNQPQHF
TGCGCCAGCAGCTTGGACGGTCACCCCAGCAATCAGCCCCAGCATTTT
>TRBV7-2|TRBD2|few|TRBJ2-3
CASRQGPTSGYTQYF
TGTGCCAGCAGACAGGGACCGACTAGCGGATATACGCAGTATTTT
>TRBV27|-|-|TRBJ2-3
CASSFRGAQYF
TGTGCCAGCAGTTTCCGTGGAGCGCAGTATTTT
>TRBV5-5|-|few|TRBJ1-3
CASSLMRVTGSGGNTIYF
TGTGCCAGCAGCTTGATGAGGGTCACGGGTAGCGGAGGAAACACCATATATTTT
>TRBV15|-|-|TRBJ1-1
CATSRPGRENTEAFF
TGTGCCACCAGCAGACCCGGACGGGAGAACACTGAAGCTTTCTTT
>TRBV3-1|-|-|TRBJ2-3
CASSAKGPDTQYF
TGTGCCAGCAGCGCTAAAGGACCAGATACGCAGTATTTT
>TRBV5-1|-|few|TRBJ2-5
CASSLSWGREGTQYF
TGCGCCAGCAGCTTAAGCTGGGGGCGCGAGGGGACCCAGTACTTC
>TRBV5-1|-|-|TRBJ2-1
CASRYQGYNEQFF
TGCGCCAGCAGGTATCAGGGGTACAATGAGCAGTTCTTC
>TRBV29-1|-|-|TRBJ2-5
CSVVLFPGSKETQYF
TGCAGCGTTGTTTTGTTTCCAGGGAGCAAAGAGACCCAGTACTTC
>TRBV15|TRBD2|few|TRBJ2-5
CATSRARLAGDGETQYF
TGTGCCACCAGCAGAGCAAGACTAGCGGGAGATGGAGAGACCCAGTACTTC
>TRBV6-1|-|-|TRBJ1-1
CASKVPGAMNTEAFF
TGTGCCAGCAAAGTCCCAGGGGCGATGAACACTGAAGCTTTCTTT
>TRBV29-1|-|-|TRBJ1-2
CSARREPGHSNF
TGCAGCGCACGGCGGGAGCCGGGACATTCGAATTTC
>TRBV5-4|TRBD1|few|TRBJ2-1
CASRTGDYNEQFF
TGTGCCAGCCGGACAGGGGATTACAATGAGCAGTTCTTC
>TRBV7-2|-|many|TRBJ2-4
CASSLSSAARTPNIQYF
TGTGCCAGCAGCTTATCTTCGGCCGCGAGAACCCCAAACATTCAGTACTTC
>TRBV11-2|-|few|TRBJ2-2
CASSLTGTGELFF
TGTGCCAGCAGCTTGACTGGGACCGGGGAGCTGTTTTTT
>TRBV24-1|-|many|TRBJ2-1
CATSDPSGAVNEQFF
TGTGCCACCAGTGACCCCTCGGGGGCGGTCAATGAGCAGTTCTTC
>TRBV6-5|TRBD1|-|TRBJ1-2
CASSTTQGVPNYGYTF
TGTGCCAGCAGCACAACACAGGGGGTTCCTAACTATGGCTACACCTTC
>TRBV12-3/TRBV12-4|TRBD2|few|TRBJ2-7
CASSPGLAGGSYEQYF
TGTGCCAGCAGCCCGGGACTAGCGGGGGGCTCCTACGAGCAGTACTTC
>TRBV5-8|-|few|TRBJ2-3
CASSLAQITDTQYF
TGTGCCAGCAGCTTGGCCCAGATTACAGATACGCAGTATTTT
>TRBV5-1|TRBD2|-|TRBJ2-1
CASSTRTSRYNEQFF
TGCGCCAGCAGTACTCGGACTAGTAGGTACAATGAGCAGTTCTTC
>TRBV12-3/TRBV12-4|TRBD1|-|TRBJ2-3
CASSPTGLGLGTDTQYF
TGTGCCAGCAGTCCGACAGGGTTGGGATTGGGCACAGATACGCAGTATTTT
>TRBV5-1|-|-|TRBJ2-5
CASSLEGRETQYF
TGCGCCAGCAGCTTGGAGGGTCGAGAGACCCAGTACTTC
>TRBV5-1|-|few|TRBJ2-2
CASSLAPNTGELFF
TGCGCCAGCAGCTTGGCACCGAACACCGGGGAGCTGTTTTTT
>TRBV12-3/TRBV12-4|-|-|TRBJ1-5
CASSSRRGPSQPQHF
TGTGCCAGCAGTTCAAGGAGGGGCCCAAGTCAGCCCCAGCATTTT
>TRBV11-2|TRBD2|few|TRBJ2-1
CASSLETSRGSHEQFF
TGTGCCAGCAGCTTAGAGACTAGCCGGGGTTCTCATGAGCAGTTCTTC
>TRBV12-3/TRBV12-4|-|-|TRBJ2-2
CASTRTVLYTGELFF
TGTGCCAGCACTCGGACAGTGCTATACACCGGGGAGCTGTTTTTT
>TRBV7-9|TRBD1|-|TRBJ2-7
CASSPGQGFSEQYF
TGTGCCAGCAGCCCGGGACAGGGGTTTAGCGAGCAGTACTTC
>TRBV5-4|-|few|TRBJ2-3
CASSLKTAGTTPSTDTQYF
TGTGCCAGCAGCTTAAAGACGGCGGGGACCACCCCTAGCACAGATACGCAGTATTTT
>TRBV12-3/TRBV12-4|-|few|TRBJ1-1
CASSRQVNTEAFF
TGCGCCAGCAGCCGACAGGTTAACACTGAAGCTTTCTTT
>TRBV6-5|-|-|TRBJ2-5
CASSYSRAQETQYF
TGTGCCAGCAGTTACTCTAGGGCTCAGGAGACCCAGTACTTC
>TRBV7-8|-|-|TRBJ1-5
CASSSPGQSNQPQHF
TGTGCCAGCAGCTCCCCGGGACAAAGCAATCAGCCCCAGCATTTT
>TRBV19|-|-|TRBJ2-3
CASGSVDRTSHTDTQYF
TGTGCCTCAGGCAGCGTCGACAGGACCTCTCACACAGATACGCAGTATTTT
>TRBV7-8|-|-|TRBJ2-2
CASSLEAGSPGELFF
TGTGCCAGCAGCTTAGAAGCAGGTTCACCGGGGGAGCTGTTTTTT
>TRBV12-3/TRBV12-4|-|-|TRBJ2-4
CASRSRRQALAKNIQYF
TGTGCCAGCCGCAGTCGCAGGCAGGCCCTAGCCAAAAACATTCAGTACTTC
>TRBV5-1|-|-|TRBJ1-3
CASSLRDSGNTIYF
TGCGCCAGCAGCTTGCGTGACTCTGGAAACACCATATATTTT
>TRBV3-1|-|once|TRBJ2-2
CASTTPGSHPGELFF
TGTGCCAGCACTACGCCAGGGAGTCATCCCGGGGAGCTGTTTTTT
>TRBV9|-|-|TRBJ2-1
CASSVGDAYDEQFF
TGTGCCAGCAGCGTGGGGGACGCCTACGATGAGCAGTTCTTC
>TRBV18|TRBD1|few|TRBJ1-3
CASSSGQGIAGNTIYF
TGTGCCAGCTCATCGGGACAGGGCATAGCCGGAAACACCATATATTTT
>TRBV5-1|-|few|TRBJ1-2
CASSLSLGTEYYGYTF
TGCGCCAGCAGCTTGTCACTTGGGACCGAATACTATGGCTACACCTTC
>TRBV9|TRBD1|-|TRBJ2-5
CASPWTGVWTQYF
TGTGCCAGCCCCTGGACAGGGGTCTGGACCCAGTACTTC
>TRBV7-8|-|many|TRBJ2-3
CASSPPAVWLTDTQYF
TGTGCCAGCAGCCCTCCCGCCGTGTGGCTTACAGATACGCAGTATTTT
>TRBV9|-|-|TRBJ2-5
CASSVDLRVETQYF
TGTGCCAGCAGCGTTGACTTAAGGGTAGAGACCCAGTACTTC
>TRBV2|-|-|TRBJ1-1
CASSGFMNTEAFF
TGTGCCAGCAGTGGATTCATGAACACTGAAGCTTTCTTT
>TRBV12-3/TRBV12-4|-|-|TRBJ1-5
CASSLAHNQPQHF
TGTGCCAGCAGTTTAGCGCACAATCAGCCCCAGCATTTT
>TRBV12-3/TRBV12-4|-|few|TRBJ1-4
CASSFGAGPTNEKLFF
TGTGCCAGCAGTTTTGGGGCAGGACCCACTAATGAAAAACTGTTTTTT
>TRBV7-2|-|few|TRBJ1-1
CASSMGRGRMNTEAFF
TGTGCCAGCAGCATGGGCAGAGGTCGTATGAACACTGAAGCTTTCTTT
>TRBV12-3/TRBV12-4|-|few|TRBJ2-7
CASSLTRAYEQYF
TGTGCCAGCAGTTTAACACGAGCCTACGAGCAGTACTTC
>TRBV28|-|-|TRBJ2-5
CASREQTGLQQTQYF
TGTGCCAGCAGGGAACAGACAGGTCTCCAGCAGACCCAGTACTTC
>TRBV7-2|-|few|TRBJ1-4
CASKGTAVANEKLFF
TGTGCCAGCAAGGGGACGGCGGTGGCTAATGAAAAACTGTTTTTT
>TRBV12-3/TRBV12-4|-|once|TRBJ2-1
CASSLFMLPGTQTYNEQFF
TGTGCCAGCAGTTTATTCATGCTTCCCGGGACTCAGACCTACAATGAGCAGTTCTTC